This entry concerns a single TCR beta chain. The antigen this receptor binds is unknown. Base qualities are not at hand, and no much larger clone is one base apart. The CDR3 runs 14 residues from the cysteine to the phenylalanine. CDR3 DNA is the only sequence kept; it has 42 bases, read in frame from the first base. V drops 3 bases and J drops 1 base, leaving 9 bases in between. CDR1 LNHNV and CDR2 YYDKDF were looked up in the germline V gene (reference sequence). The sample comes from a study of shared clonotypes between healthy human individuals (dated by TCRdb to about 2020). In terms of the full investigation: The cohort included a few men and a couple of women between 18 and 49 years of age. Each donor's leukapheresis produced roughly between about 0.8 and 8.9 billion PBMCs. To increase sequencing depth and limit assay-specific biases, TCR repertoire library preparation and sequencing were carried out by different laboratories using diverse techniques. To estimate repertoire size and how much clonotypes are shared between individuals, the study performed deep sequencing of blood TCR repertoires from five healthy adults. For each donor, three plates each were used for CD4 naive and CD4 memory, two plates were used for CD8 naive, and one plate was used for CD8 memory. Here is what the overall study found, with its caveats: Higher generation probabilities were observed for clonotypes shared by all four sorted-subset donors than for non-shared clonotypes. Incomplete sequencing was indicated by rarefaction of sorted-subset datasets, despite the large sequencing depth. Sampling was restricted to blood, and TCR repertoires in tissues likely differ from the TCR repertoires found in blood. Roughly 5% of naive CD4, 3.5% of naive CD8, roughly 2.4% of memory CD4, and less than 0.45% of memory CD8 clonotypes were shared across four donors. Pairwise subsampling indicated that sequencing depth was expected to affect the degree of clonotype sharing among donors. The genetic and exposure-history diversity represented was limited by the small number of donors. Naive subsets generally had larger estimated clonotype richness than memory subsets.

Donors were healthy HIV-negative adults with no recently reported acute infections or vaccinations. Every donor was a Caucasian adult living in Nashville, Tennessee, USA. CD4+ T cells were enriched by magnetic negative selection, after which naive cells were positively selected on CD45RA and the negative fraction was taken as the memory subset. After blood collection by leukapheresis, PBMCs were isolated using Ficoll-Histopaque density gradient centrifugation and then cryopreserved in the vapor phase of liquid nitrogen. Purity and quantity of every magnetically sorted T cell population were checked by analytical flow cytometry. From each sorted fraction, genomic DNA was isolated and quantified by UV absorbance on a Nanodrop 2000c. Using the deep immunoSEQ assay, multiplex PCR amplified TCR CDR3 regions from genomic DNA. For each cell subset, the extracted genomic DNA was distributed evenly across all wells of several immunoSEQ 96-well plates, and each plate served as one replicate. Each replicate PCR for sorted subsets received about 210 ng genomic DNA, equal to roughly 30,000 T cell genomes. Purified libraries were measured with a Qubit 3.0 fluorometer, size-checked on a Bioanalyzer 2100, and measured again with the KAPA Library Quantification kit. Every immunoSEQ 96-well plate was sequenced on a separate single-read 150-cycle Illumina NextSeq 550 flow cell. Under the source paper's analysis protocol: Because the immunoSEQ output held only junctional sequences and lacked quality scores, the filtering could not match the filtering applied to full-length reads. Sequences were annotated with PyIR, a Python wrapper for IgBLAST v1.9, using IMGT germline references to assign V/J genes and CDR3. Reads were filtered out if the reads had weak V/J assignments (E-value above 1e-6), no CDR3, stop codons, out-of-frame junctions, or ambiguous translated residues. A V3J clonotype was defined by an identical inferred V gene, J gene, and CDR3 amino acid sequence. Percentage overlap between repertoires was computed as shared unique clonotypes divided by the size of the smaller repertoire. Three approaches were used to assess repertoire richness: RTK rarefaction, the Chao1 estimator, and Recon v2.1 estimates of unobserved clonotypes. For all TCRbeta clonotypes obtained by the gDNA method from four donors, generation probabilities were computed with OLGA. Drawn from immuneACCESS, this table holds only the in-frame rearrangements with V and J called that TCRdb kept. Clones are partly lost; checked studies trace under half to an unresolved V gene and leave the rest unexplained. The D gene and trimming were derived from the DNA, and the V and J assignments and clone size from that table. This sample holds millions of clones; 80% to 95% were observed only once. The top ten constitute under 0.45% of the sample.

The sequence was collected from a man between 18 and 35 years old in good health. Some clones in this sample may be carry-over from other donors' samples. The chain was built from TRBV15 and TRBJ2-5, with no confident D gene call. Specimen: naive CD4+ T cells from PBMCs. The sample's cell subset or site label is to be understood as: CD45RA+ positively selected. The CDR3 protein is CATSRQLGQETQYF. The DNA sequence is given as TGTGCCACCAGCAGGCAACTCGGCCAAGAGACCCAGTACTTC.